A selection of T cell receptor beta chains follows, all from one sample in a study of T cell responses to AZD1222 COVID-19 vaccine. Clones were sequenced by immunoSEQ multiplex PCR, and TCRdb holds only the in-frame ones, with some missing. Of roughly 140,000 clones listed, 88% are singletons. The sample consisted of peripheral blood, taken 28 days after the second AZD1222 dose. These TCRs come from an adult who received the AZD1222 COVID-19 vaccine. Both conserved end residues are trimmed from each CDR3. Clone size is not always given. Where it is, it says once, few, many or a class for expanded clones.

v_gene	len	j_gene	abundance	CDR3aa
TRBV5-1	10	TRBJ2-7	.	ASSLAGGEQY
TRBV2	12	TRBJ1-2	once	ASSELRPGDGYT
TRBV15	12	TRBJ1-2	.	ATSSRDGNYGYT
TRBV11-1	12	TRBJ2-2	few	ASRQGRNTGELF
TRBV11-2	15	TRBJ1-1	.	ASSLGSAREPTTEAF
TRBV11-2	11	TRBJ1-2	.	ASSLGLLNGYT
TRBV6-1	10	TRBJ2-7	many	ASSEYPSEQY
TRBV6-4	11	TRBJ2-1	.	ASSIDLAAEQF
TRBV11-2	15	TRBJ2-7	.	ASSRLGLAGSSYEQY
TRBV29-1	10	TRBJ2-7	.	SVEGQTYEQY
TRBV3-1/TRBV3-2	13	TRBJ1-5	.	ASSPGPESNQPQH
TRBV28	14	TRBJ2-1	.	ASSPATARGYNEQF
TRBV30	10	TRBJ1-5	.	AWSATNQPQH
TRBV4-3	13	TRBJ1-3	.	ASSQDGGSGNTIY
TRBV10-2	13	TRBJ2-3	.	ASSENGGSGDTQY
TRBV28	13	TRBJ1-2	.	ASRRPIPNPYGYT
TRBV10-2	11	TRBJ2-3	.	ASSDPTSDTQY
TRBV7-9	10	TRBJ1-1	once	ASSLRSDQAF
TRBV27	12	TRBJ2-7	.	ASSPGTSSYEQY
TRBV7-2	11	TRBJ1-6	.	ASSLIVNSPLH
TRBV7-9	12	TRBJ1-3	.	ASSLRQGGDTIY
TRBV28	11	TRBJ1-3	.	ASSLPGGNTIY
TRBV5-1	13	TRBJ2-7	.	ASSVGLAEPREQY
TRBV10-3	13	TRBJ1-1	few	AISEFGRMNTEAF